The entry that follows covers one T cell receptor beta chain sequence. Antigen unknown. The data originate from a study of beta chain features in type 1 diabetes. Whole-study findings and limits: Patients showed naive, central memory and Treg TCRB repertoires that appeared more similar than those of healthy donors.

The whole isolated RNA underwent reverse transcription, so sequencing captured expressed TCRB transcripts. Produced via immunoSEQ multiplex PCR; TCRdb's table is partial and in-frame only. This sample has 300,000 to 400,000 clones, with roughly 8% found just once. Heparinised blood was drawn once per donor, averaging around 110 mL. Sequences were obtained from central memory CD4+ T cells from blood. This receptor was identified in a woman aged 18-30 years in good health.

CDR3 DNA sequence: TGCAGCGTTGAAAAGGACCTCGACAGGGGGGCTTTCTTT. This codes for CSVEKDLDRGAFF. This sequence joins TRBV29-1 and TRBJ1-1, with 9 bases lining up with TRBD1. The junction had 9 bases not matched to a gene; V was cut back by 2 bases and J by 11 bases. CDR1 SQVTM and CDR2 ANQGSEA come from the germline V gene. The CDR3 has 13 residues.